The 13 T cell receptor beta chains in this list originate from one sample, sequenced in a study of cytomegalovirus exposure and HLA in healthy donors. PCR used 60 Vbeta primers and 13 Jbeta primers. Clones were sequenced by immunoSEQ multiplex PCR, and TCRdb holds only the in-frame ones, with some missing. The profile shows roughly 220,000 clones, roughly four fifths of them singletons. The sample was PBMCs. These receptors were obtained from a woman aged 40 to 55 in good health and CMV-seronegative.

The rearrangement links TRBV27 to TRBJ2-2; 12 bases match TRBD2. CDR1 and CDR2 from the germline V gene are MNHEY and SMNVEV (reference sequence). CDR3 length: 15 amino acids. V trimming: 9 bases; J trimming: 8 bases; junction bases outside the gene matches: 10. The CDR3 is CASTLAGGPGGELFF. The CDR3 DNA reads TGTGCCAGTACCCTAGCGGGAGGGCCGGGAGGGGAGCTGTTTTTT.

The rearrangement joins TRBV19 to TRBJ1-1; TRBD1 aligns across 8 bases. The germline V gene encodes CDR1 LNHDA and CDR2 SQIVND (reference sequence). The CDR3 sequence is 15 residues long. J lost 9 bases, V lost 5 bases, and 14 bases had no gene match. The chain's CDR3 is CASSPQSLRTGKAFF. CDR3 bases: TGTGCCAGTAGTCCCCAAAGCCTACGGACAGGGAAAGCTTTCTTT.

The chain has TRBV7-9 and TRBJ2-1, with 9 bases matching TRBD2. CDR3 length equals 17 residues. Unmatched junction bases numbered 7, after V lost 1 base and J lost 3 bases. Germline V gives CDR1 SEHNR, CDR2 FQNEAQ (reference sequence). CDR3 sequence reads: CASSLGTSGPIYNEQFF. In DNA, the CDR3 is TGTGCCAGCAGCTTAGGAACTAGCGGGCCGATCTACAATGAGCAGTTCTTC.

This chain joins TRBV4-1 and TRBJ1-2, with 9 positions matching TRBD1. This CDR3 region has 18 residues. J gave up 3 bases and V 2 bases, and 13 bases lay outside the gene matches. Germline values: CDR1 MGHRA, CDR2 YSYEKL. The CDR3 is CASSQLRDRASHDYGYTF. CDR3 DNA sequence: TGCGCCAGCAGCCAACTCCGGGACAGGGCCTCCCACGACTATGGCTACACCTTC.

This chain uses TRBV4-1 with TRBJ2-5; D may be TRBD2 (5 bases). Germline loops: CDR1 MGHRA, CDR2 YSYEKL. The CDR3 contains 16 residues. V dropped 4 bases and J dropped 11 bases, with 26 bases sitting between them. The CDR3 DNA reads TGCGCCAGCAGCCCCCACACCGGGGTCCCGAGAGAAGAGCAGTACTTC. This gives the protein CASSPHTGVPREEQYF.

This CDR3 reads CASSWTSGPYEQYF. The DNA of the CDR3 is TGTGCCAGCAGTTGGACTAGCGGCCCCTACGAGCAGTACTTC. The chain has TRBV6-1 and TRBJ2-7; 10 bases agree with TRBD2. Germline CDR1 MNHNS, CDR2 SASEGT. V lost 5 bases, J lost 2 bases, and 3 bases stayed unmatched. The CDR3 contains 14 residues.

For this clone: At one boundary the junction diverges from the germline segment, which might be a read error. In nucleotides, the CDR3 is TGCGCCAGCAGGTTGGGACAGGGGCCGTCGTCTAATGAAAAACTGTTTTTT. Translation gives CASRLGQGPSSNEKLFF. This chain joins TRBV5-1 and TRBJ1-4, with 10 bases fitting TRBD1. CDR1 and CDR2 from the germline V gene are SGHRS and YFSETQ. The CDR3 totals 17 residues.

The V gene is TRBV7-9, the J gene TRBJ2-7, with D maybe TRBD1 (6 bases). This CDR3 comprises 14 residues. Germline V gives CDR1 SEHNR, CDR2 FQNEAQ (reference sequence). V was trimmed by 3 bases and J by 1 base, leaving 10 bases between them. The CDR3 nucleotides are TGTGCCAGCAGCTTCGCCGGACAGTCCTACGAGCAGTACTTC. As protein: CASSFAGQSYEQYF.

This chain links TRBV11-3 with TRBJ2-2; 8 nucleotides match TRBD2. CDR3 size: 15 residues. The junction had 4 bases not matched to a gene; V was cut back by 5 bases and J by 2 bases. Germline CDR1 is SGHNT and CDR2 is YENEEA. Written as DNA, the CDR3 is TGTGCCAGCAGCCCGGGACTAGTAAACACCGGGGAGCTGTTTTTT. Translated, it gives CASSPGLVNTGELFF. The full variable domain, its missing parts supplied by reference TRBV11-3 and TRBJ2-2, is EAGVVQSPRYKIIEKKQPVAFWCNPISGHNTLYWYLQNLGQGPELLIRYENEEAVDDSQLPKDRFSAERLKGVDSTLKIQPAELGDSAVYLCASSPGLVNTGELFFGEGSRLTVL.

The CDR3 sequence is CASRSASFITYEQYF. Written as DNA, the CDR3 is TGTGCCAGCAGGTCGGCTAGCTTTATTACCTACGAGCAGTACTTC. V gene TRBV6-1 combines with J gene TRBJ2-7; a weak D match, TRBD2 (5 bases). This CDR3 has 15 amino acids. Trimming shortened V by 6 bases and J by 2 bases, and 17 bases separated the two germline ends. Germline values: CDR1 MNHNS, CDR2 SASEGT.

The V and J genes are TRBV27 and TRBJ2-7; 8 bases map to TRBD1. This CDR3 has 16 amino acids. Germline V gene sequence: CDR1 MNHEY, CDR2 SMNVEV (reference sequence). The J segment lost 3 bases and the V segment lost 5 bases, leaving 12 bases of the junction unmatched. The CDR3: CASSQDLTGASYEQYF. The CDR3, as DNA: TGTGCCAGCAGTCAGGATCTGACAGGGGCCAGCTACGAGCAGTACTTC.

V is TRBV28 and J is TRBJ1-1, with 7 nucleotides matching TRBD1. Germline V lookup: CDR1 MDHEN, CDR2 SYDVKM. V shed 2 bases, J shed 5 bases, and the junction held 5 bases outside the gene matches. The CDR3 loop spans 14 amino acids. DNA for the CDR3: TGTGCCAGCAGTTTAGAGGGGGCGGTTACTGAAGCTTTCTTT. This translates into CASSLEGAVTEAFF.

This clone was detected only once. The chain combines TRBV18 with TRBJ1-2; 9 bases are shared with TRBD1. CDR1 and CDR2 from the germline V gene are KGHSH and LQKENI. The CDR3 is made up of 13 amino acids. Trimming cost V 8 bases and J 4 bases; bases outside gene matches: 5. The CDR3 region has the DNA TGTGCCAGCCACGAGGGACAGGGCTATGGCTACACCTTC. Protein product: CASHEGQGYGYTF.